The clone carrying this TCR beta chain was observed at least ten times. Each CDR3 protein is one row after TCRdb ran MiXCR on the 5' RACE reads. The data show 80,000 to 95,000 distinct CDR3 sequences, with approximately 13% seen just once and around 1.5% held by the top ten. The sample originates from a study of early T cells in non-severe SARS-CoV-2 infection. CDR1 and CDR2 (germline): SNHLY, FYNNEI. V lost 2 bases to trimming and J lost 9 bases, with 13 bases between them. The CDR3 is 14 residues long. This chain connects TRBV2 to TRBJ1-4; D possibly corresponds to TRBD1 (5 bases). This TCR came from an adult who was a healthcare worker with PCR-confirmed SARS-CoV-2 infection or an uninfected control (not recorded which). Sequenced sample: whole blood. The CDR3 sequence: CASSERRGEKKLFF. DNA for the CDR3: TGTGCCAGCAGTGAACGTAGGGGAGAGAAAAAACTGTTTTTT.